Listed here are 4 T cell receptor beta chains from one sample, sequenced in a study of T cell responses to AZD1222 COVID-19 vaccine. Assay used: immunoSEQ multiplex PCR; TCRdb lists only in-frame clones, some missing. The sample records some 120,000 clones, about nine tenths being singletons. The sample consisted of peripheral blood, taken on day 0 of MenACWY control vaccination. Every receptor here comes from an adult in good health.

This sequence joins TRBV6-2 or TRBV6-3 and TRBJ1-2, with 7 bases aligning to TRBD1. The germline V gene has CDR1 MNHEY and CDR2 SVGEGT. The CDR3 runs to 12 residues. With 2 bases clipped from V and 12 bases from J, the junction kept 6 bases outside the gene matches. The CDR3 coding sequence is TGTGCCAGCAGTTACAGGGGGCTTGACGACACCTTC. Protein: CASSYRGLDDTF.

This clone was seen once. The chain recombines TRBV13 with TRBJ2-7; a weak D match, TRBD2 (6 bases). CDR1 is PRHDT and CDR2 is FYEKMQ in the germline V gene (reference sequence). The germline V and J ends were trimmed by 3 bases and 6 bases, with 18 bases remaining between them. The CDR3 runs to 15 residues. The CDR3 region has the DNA TGTGCCAGCAGCTTTAGGGCCTCCCGAGCGGGCGAGCAGTACTTC. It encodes CASSFRASRAGEQYF.

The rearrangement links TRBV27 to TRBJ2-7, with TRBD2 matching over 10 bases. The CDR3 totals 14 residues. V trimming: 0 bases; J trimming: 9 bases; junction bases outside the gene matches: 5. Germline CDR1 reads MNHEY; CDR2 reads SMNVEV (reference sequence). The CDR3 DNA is TGTGCCAGCAGTTTATCGCTAGCGGGAGTTCGGCAGTACTTC. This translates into CASSLSLAGVRQYF.

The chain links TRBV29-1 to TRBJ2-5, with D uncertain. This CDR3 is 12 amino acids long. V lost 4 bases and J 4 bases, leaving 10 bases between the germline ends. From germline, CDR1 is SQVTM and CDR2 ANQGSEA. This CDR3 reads CSVAASRETQYF. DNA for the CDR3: TGCAGCGTTGCGGCCAGCCGAGAGACCCAGTACTTC. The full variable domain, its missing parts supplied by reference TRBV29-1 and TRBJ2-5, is SAVISQKPSRDICQRGTSLTIQCQVDSQVTMMFWYRQQPGQSLTLIATANQGSEATYESGFVIDKFPISRPNLTFSTLTVSNMSPEDSSIYLCSVAASRETQYFGPGTRLLVL.